These T cell receptor beta chains were read from a single sample in a study of molecular identifiers for immune sequencing clone quantification. Via MiXCR, TCRdb re-called the PCR reads, giving one row per CDR3 protein. The sample lists 350,000 or so distinct CDR3 sequences, about 22% occurring once. The source material was naive CD8+ T cells from blood, with Jurkat cell RNA spiked in. Receptors were obtained from a human donor in good health. Some libraries in this study had Jurkat cell RNA spiked in. Each CDR3 is given with its conserved first and last residue. A D gene is named only where the DNA matches it firmly. Rows may omit the clone size; those that give it use once, few, many or a size class.

len	j_gene	abundance	v_gene	d_gene	CDR3nt	CDR3aa
12	TRBJ2-3	-	TRBV10-3	-	TGTGCCATCAGGACTAGGGCAGATACGCAGTATTTT	CAIRTRADTQYF
14	TRBJ1-1	many	TRBV20-1	TRBD1	TGCAGTGCTAGGGACAGGGCGGTGAACACTGAAGCTTTCTTT	CSARDRAVNTEAFF
14	TRBJ2-7	-	TRBV6-6	-	TGTGCCAGCAGTGAGCAGGACAAGGACTACGAGCAGTACTTC	CASSEQDKDYEQYF
15	TRBJ2-3	many	TRBV9	TRBD2	TGTGCCAGCAGCGTAGGACTAGCGGGGGACGATACGCAGTATTTT	CASSVGLAGDDTQYF
16	TRBJ2-7	-	TRBV4-3	-	TGCGCCAGCAGCCAAGAGTGGCAGTCGAGATCCTACGAGCAGTACTTC	CASSQEWQSRSYEQYF
16	TRBJ2-7	many	TRBV4-1	TRBD2	TGCGCCAGCAGCCAATCGACGGGGGGAACGACCTACGAGCAGTACTTC	CASSQSTGGTTYEQYF
13	TRBJ1-2	-	TRBV29-1	-	TGCAGCGTTGAGAGGTCAGAGGACTATGGCTACACCTTC	CSVERSEDYGYTF
21	TRBJ2-6	few	TRBV27	-	TGTGCCAGCAGTTTGGGACGTATGGGCGTCCAACAGGTCTCTGGGGCCAACGTCCTGACTTTC	CASSLGRMGVQQVSGANVLTF
18	TRBJ2-1	many	TRBV3-1	TRBD1	TGTGCCAGCAGCCAAGGCGCGACAGGGGCCCTGCTTTACAATGAGCAGTTCTTC	CASSQGATGALLYNEQFF
13	TRBJ2-7	many	TRBV29-1	-	TGCAGCGTAGCAAGCAGGGGATCCTACGAGCAGTACTTC	CSVASRGSYEQYF
17	TRBJ2-6	-	TRBV6-2/TRBV6-3	-	TGTGCCGGCAGTTTATTGGCCGTCAGCTCTGGGGCCAACGTCCTGACTTTC	CAGSLLAVSSGANVLTF
17	TRBJ1-5	-	TRBV19	TRBD1	TGTGCCAGTAGCGAGTCGACAGGGTACTTGGGCAATCAGCCCCAGCATTTT	CASSESTGYLGNQPQHF
11	TRBJ2-1	-	TRBV7-6	TRBD2	TGCTCTAGCGGGGACGTCAATGAGCAGTTCTTC	CSSGDVNEQFF
14	TRBJ2-7	many	TRBV27	TRBD1	TGTGCCAGCAGTCCGACAGGGGAGGCCTACGAGCAGTACTTC	CASSPTGEAYEQYF
15	TRBJ1-5	-	TRBV18	TRBD1	TGTGCCAGCTCATCCGACAGGGGAGTAGAGCAGCCCCAGCATTTT	CASSSDRGVEQPQHF
12	TRBJ1-1	many	TRBV29-1	-	TGCAGCGTTGAAGGGGGGGCCCCTGAAGCTTTCTTT	CSVEGGAPEAFF
12	TRBJ1-2	many	TRBV6-5	-	TGTGCCAGCAGTTTTAACAAAGAGTGCTACACCTTC	CASSFNKECYTF
15	TRBJ1-5	many	TRBV4-3	TRBD1	TGCGCCAGCAGCCCTACCCGGGACAGCTATCAGCCCCAGCATTTT	CASSPTRDSYQPQHF
16	TRBJ2-3	many	TRBV7-9	TRBD2	TGTGCCAGCAGCTCCGCGGCGGGGGGGCGCACAGATACGCAGTATTTT	CASSSAAGGRTDTQYF
17	TRBJ1-5	many	TRBV2	-	TGTGCCAGCAGGGAAACCCGCAACAGTGGCCCAAATCAGCCCCAGCATTTT	CASRETRNSGPNQPQHF
13	TRBJ2-7	-	TRBV5-4	-	TGTGCCAGCAGCTTCCAGGGGAACGACGAGCAGTACTTC	CASSFQGNDEQYF
15	TRBJ2-2	many	TRBV7-9	-	TGTGCCACCTCCCCCCAGGAGCGGACCACCGGGGAGCTGTTTTTT	CATSPQERTTGELFF
13	TRBJ2-3	many	TRBV6-1	-	TGTGCCAGCAGGGCGCCCGGAGGAGATACGCAGTATTTT	CASRAPGGDTQYF
15	TRBJ2-5	many	TRBV20-1	-	TGCAGTGCTAGAGATACCCCCCAACCTCAAGAGACCCAGTACTTC	CSARDTPQPQETQYF